This T cell receptor beta chain was captured by sequencing in a study of T cell repertoires in cytomegalovirus infection. Turning to the study itself: Both CMV infection and a matching HLA type were indicated by public TCR beta signatures.

Germline V gene lookup returns CDR1 SGHTA and CDR2 FQGNSA. Trimming removed 8 bases at V and 2 bases at J, with 19 bases between. The CDR3 is 16 amino acids. TCRdb processed the reads anew with MiXCR; each CDR3 protein has one entry. The sample contains some 940,000 distinct CDR3 sequences, roughly 31% of which appear only once. Comment on this clonotype: Its antigen is unidentified.

Study-level results: Predominance within the ex vivo response was attributable to HLA-C-restricted CMV-specific TCR beta clonotypes.

Sequencing was performed on cultured CD8+ T cells from PBMCs, taken from culture after CMV antigen stimulation. The origin of this receptor is a human donor in good health (CMV status not recorded). Some clones in this sample may be carry-over from other donors' samples. The V and J genes are TRBV7-2 and TRBJ2-1; D call uncertain. The CDR3 region has the DNA TGTGCCAGCCCCCTTAACGGGCAGAACCCCTACAATGAGCAGTTCTTC. It is translated as CASPLNGQNPYNEQFF.